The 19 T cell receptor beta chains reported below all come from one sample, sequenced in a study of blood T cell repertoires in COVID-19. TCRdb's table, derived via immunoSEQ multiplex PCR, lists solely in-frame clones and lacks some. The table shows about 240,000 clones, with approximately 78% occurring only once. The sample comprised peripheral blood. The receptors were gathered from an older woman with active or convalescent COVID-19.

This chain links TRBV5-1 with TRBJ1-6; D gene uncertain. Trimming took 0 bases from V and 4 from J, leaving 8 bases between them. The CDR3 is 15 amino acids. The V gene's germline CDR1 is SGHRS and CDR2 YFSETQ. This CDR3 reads CASSLVTRYNSPLHF. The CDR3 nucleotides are TGCGCCAGCAGCTTGGTGACTAGATATAATTCACCCCTCCACTTT.

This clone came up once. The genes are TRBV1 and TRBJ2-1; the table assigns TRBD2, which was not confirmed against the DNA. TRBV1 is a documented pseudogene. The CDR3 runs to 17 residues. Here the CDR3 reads CTSSQAVSGGPYNEQFF. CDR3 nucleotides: TGCACCAGCAGCCAAGCCGTTAGCGGGGGGCCTTACAATGAGCAGTTCTTC.

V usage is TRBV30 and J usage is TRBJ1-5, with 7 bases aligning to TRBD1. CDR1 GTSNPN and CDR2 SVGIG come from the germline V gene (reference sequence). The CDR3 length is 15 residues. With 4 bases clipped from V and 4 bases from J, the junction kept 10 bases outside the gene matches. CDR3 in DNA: TGTGCCTGGACCCAGGGGGGCATCCCGAATCAGCCCCAGCATTTT. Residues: CAWTQGGIPNQPQHF. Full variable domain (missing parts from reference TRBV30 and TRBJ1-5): SQTIHQWPATLVQPVGSPLSLECTVEGTSNPNLYWYRQAAGRGLQLLFYSVGIGQISSEVPQNLSASRPQDRQFILSSKKLLLSDSGFYLCAWTQGGIPNQPQHFGDGTRLSIL.

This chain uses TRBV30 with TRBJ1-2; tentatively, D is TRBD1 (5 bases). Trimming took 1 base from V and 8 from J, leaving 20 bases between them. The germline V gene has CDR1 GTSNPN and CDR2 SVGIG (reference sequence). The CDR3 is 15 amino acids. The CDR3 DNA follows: TGTGCCTGGAGTGCCCCGAATCGGGGGAAGGGAGGCTACACCTTC. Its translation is CAWSAPNRGKGGYTF.

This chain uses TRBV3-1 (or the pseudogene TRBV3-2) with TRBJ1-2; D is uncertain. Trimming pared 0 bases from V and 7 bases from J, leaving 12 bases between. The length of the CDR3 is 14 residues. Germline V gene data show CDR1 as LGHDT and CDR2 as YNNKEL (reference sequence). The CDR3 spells CASSQDRRGSGYTF. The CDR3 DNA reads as TGTGCCAGCAGCCAAGATCGGCGGGGTAGTGGCTACACCTTC.

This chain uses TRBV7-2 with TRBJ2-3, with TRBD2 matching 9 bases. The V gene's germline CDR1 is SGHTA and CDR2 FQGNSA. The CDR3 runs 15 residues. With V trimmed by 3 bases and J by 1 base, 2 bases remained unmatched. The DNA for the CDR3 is TGTGCCAGCAGCTTTTTAGCGGGGGGCACAGATACGCAGTATTTT. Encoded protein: CASSFLAGGTDTQYF.

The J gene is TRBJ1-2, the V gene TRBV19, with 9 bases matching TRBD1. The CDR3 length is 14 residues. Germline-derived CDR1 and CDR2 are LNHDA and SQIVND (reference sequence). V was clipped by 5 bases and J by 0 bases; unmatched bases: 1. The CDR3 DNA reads TGTGCCAGTAGTCGGGACAGGGCTAACTATGGCTACACCTTC. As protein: CASSRDRANYGYTF.

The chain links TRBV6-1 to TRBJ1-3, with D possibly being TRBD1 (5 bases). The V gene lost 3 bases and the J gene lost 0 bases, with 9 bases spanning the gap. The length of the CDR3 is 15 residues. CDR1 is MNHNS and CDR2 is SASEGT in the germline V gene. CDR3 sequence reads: CASSEGGSSGNTIYF. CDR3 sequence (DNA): TGTGCCAGCAGTGAGGGGGGTAGCTCTGGAAACACCATATATTTT.

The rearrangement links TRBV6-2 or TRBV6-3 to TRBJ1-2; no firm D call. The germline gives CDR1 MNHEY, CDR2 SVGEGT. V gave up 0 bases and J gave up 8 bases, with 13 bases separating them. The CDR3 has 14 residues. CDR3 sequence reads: CASSYSDPRGGYTF. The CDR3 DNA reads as TGTGCCAGCAGTTACTCAGACCCCCGGGGAGGCTACACCTTC.

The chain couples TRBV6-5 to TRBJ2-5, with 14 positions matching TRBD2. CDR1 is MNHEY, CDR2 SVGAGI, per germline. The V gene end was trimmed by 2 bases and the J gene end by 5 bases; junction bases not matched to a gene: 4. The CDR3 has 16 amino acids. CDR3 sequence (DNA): TGTGCCAGCAGTTACCCCGGGACTAGCGGGGGCGAGACCCAGTACTTC. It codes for CASSYPGTSGGETQYF.

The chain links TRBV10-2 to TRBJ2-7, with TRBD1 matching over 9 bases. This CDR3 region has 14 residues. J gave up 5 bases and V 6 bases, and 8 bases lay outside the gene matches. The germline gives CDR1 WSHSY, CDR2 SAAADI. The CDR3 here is CASRRDREFHEQYF. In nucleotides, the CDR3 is TGCGCCAGCAGACGGGACAGGGAATTCCACGAGCAGTACTTC.

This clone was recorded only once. CDR3 coding DNA: TGTGCCAGCAACCCAAGGCGGGTAACAGCCTACGAGCAGTACTTC. Amino acid sequence: CASNPRRVTAYEQYF. The chain joins TRBV6-5 to TRBJ2-7; tentative D call: TRBD2 (5 bases). The V gene lost 7 bases and the J gene lost 2 bases, with 18 bases spanning the gap. The length of the CDR3 is 15 residues. Germline CDR1 and CDR2: MNHEY and SVGAGI.

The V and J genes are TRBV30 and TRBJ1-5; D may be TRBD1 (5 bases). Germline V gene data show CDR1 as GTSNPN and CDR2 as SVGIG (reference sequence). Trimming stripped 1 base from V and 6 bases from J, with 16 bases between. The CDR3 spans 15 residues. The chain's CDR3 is CAWSAGHRGGQPQHF. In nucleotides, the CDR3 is TGTGCCTGGAGTGCCGGACATAGAGGCGGTCAGCCCCAGCATTTT. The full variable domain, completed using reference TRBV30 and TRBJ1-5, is SQTIHQWPATLVQPVGSPLSLECTVEGTSNPNLYWYRQAAGRGLQLLFYSVGIGQISSEVPQNLSASRPQDRQFILSSKKLLLSDSGFYLCAWSAGHRGGQPQHFGDGTRLSIL.

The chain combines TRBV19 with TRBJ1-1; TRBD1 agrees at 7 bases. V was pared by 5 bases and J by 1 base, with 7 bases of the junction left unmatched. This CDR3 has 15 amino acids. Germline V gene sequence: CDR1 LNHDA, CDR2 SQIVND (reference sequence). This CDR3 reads CASSPADRRNTEAFF. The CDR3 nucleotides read TGTGCCAGTAGTCCGGCGGACAGGCGGAACACTGAAGCTTTCTTT. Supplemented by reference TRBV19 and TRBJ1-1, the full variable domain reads DGGITQSPKYLFRKEGQNVTLSCEQNLNHDAMYWYRQDPGQGLRLIYYSQIVNDFQKGDIAEGYSVSREKKESFPLTVTSAQKNPTAFYLCASSPADRRNTEAFFGQGTRLTVV.

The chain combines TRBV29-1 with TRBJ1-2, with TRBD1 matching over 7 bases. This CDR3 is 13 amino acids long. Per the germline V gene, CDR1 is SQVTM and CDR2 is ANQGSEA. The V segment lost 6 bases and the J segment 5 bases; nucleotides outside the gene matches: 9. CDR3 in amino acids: CSVGYRGRYGYTF. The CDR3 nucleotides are TGCAGCGTGGGATACAGGGGTCGGTATGGCTACACCTTC.

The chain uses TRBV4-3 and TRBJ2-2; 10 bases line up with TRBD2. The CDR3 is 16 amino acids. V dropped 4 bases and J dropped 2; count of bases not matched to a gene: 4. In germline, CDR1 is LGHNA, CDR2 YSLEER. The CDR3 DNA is TGCGCCAGCAGCCGAGGACTAGCGGTAAACACCGGGGAGCTGTTTTTT. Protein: CASSRGLAVNTGELFF.

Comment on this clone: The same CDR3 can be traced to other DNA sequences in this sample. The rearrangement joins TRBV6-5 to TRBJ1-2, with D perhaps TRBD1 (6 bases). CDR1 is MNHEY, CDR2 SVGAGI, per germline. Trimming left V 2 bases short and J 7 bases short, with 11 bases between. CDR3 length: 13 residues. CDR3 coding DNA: TGTGCCAGCAGTTACACAGGGTTGTCTGGCTACACCTTC. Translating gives CASSYTGLSGYTF.

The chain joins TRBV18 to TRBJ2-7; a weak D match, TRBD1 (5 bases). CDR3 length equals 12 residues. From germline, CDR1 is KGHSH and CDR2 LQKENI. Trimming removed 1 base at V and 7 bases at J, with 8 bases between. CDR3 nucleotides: TGTGCCAGCTCACCACAGGGGCGGGAGCAGTACTTC. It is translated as CASSPQGREQYF.

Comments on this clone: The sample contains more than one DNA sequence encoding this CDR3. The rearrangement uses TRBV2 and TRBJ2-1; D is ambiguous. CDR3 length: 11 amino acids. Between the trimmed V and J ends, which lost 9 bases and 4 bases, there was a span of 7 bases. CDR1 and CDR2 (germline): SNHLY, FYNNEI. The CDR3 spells CASSYYNEQFF. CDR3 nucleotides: TGTGCCAGTTCTTATTACAATGAGCAGTTCTTC.